This TCR beta chain was identified in a study of blood T cell repertoires in COVID-19. The overall study: The United States, Italy and Spain were the sources of the acute and convalescent COVID-19 samples. Sources were T cells, B-cell-depleted T cells, or PBMCs; the material itself was cDNA or gDNA.

Under the authors' procedure: Reference gene primer amplification yielded estimated nucleated cell counts. Sequencing was performed with immunoSEQ multiplex PCR; in TCRdb, only in-frame clones are kept and a portion is missing. That table furnishes V, J and clone size, whereas the DNA furnished D and trimming. The sample lists 200,000 to 300,000 clones; approximately 86% were seen once. Germline CDR1 reads LGHDT; CDR2 reads YNNKEL (reference sequence). The CDR3 length is 13 residues. Losses at the gene ends were 4 bases for V and 12 bases for J; bases not matched to a gene: 7. It was during active infection that Seattle patients were enrolled and then longitudinally followed.

Sequencing was carried out using peripheral blood. The V and J genes are TRBV3-1 (or the pseudogene TRBV3-2) and TRBJ2-1; 9 bases match TRBD2. This clonotype was obtained from a woman aged 55 to 70 with COVID-19, enrolled during active disease. CDR3 region: CASSPAREGGQFF. DNA for the CDR3: TGTGCCAGCAGCCCCGCGCGGGAGGGAGGGCAGTTCTTC.